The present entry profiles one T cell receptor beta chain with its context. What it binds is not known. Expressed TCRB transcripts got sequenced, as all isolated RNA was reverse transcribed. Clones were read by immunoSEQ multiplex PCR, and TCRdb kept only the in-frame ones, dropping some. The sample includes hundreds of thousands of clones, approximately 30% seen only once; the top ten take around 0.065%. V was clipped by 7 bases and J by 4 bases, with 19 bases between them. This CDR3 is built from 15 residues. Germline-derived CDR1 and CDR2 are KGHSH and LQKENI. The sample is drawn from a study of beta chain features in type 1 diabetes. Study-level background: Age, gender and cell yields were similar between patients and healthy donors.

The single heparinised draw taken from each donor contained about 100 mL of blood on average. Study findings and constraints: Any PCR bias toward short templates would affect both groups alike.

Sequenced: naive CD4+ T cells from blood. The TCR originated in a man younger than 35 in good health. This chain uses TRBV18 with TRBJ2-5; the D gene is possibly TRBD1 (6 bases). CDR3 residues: CASFVDRRVGETQYF. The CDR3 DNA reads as TGTGCCAGCTTTGTCGACAGGCGGGTAGGAGAGACCCAGTACTTC.